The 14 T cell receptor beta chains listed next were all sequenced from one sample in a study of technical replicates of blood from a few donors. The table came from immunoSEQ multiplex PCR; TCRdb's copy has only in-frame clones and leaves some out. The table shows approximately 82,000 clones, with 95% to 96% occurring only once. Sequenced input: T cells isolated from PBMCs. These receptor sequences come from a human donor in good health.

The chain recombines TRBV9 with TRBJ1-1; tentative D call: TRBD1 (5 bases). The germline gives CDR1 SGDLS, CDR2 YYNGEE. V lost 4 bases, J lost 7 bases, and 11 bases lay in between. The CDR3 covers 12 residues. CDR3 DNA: TGTGCCAGCAGCCCCCGAAGGGGTGAAGCTTTCTTT. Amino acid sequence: CASSPRRGEAFF.

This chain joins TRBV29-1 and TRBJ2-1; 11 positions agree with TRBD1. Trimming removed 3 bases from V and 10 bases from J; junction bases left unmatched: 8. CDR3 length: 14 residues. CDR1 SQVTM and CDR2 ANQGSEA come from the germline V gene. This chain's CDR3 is CSVDPDRGRWEQFF. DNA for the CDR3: TGCAGCGTTGATCCGGACAGGGGGCGCTGGGAGCAGTTCTTC.

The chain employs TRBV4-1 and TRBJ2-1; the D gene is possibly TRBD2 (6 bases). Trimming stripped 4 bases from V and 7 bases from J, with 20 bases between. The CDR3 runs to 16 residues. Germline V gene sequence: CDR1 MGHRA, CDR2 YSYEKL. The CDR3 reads CASSLYSGTGKNEQFF. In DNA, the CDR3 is TGCGCCAGCAGCCTATATAGCGGTACCGGGAAAAATGAGCAGTTCTTC.

Here the CDR3 reads CASSLVQGVNEKLFF. DNA for the CDR3: TGTGCCAGCAGCTTAGTGCAGGGGGTGAATGAAAAACTGTTTTTT. The gene calls are TRBV7-2 and TRBJ1-4; TRBD1 agrees at 7 bases. Germline CDR1 SGHTA, CDR2 FQGNSA. The CDR3 is 15 amino acids. The ends lost 1 base at V and 5 bases at J; junction bases unmatched: 4.

The DNA for the CDR3 is TGCAGCGTTGAAGATATACTCGGGGCTTTCTTT. Protein product: CSVEDILGAFF. The genes are TRBV29-1 and TRBJ1-1; D unclear. The CDR3 extends over 11 amino acids. Germline V gene lookup returns CDR1 SQVTM and CDR2 ANQGSEA. With 0 bases removed from V and 11 bases from J, the gap between germline ends came to 10 bases.

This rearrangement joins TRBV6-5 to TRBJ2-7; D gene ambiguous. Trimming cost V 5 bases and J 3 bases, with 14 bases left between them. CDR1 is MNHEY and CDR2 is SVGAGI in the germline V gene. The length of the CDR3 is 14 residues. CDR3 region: CASSPHDGFYEQYF. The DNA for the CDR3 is TGTGCCAGCAGTCCGCATGATGGCTTCTACGAGCAGTACTTC.

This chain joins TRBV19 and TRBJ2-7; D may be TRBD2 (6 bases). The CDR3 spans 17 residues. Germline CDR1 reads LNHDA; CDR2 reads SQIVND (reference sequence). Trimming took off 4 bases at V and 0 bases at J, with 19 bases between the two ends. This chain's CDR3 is CASSTITGTESSYEQYF. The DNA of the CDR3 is TGTGCCAGTAGTACTATTACCGGGACTGAGAGCTCCTACGAGCAGTACTTC.

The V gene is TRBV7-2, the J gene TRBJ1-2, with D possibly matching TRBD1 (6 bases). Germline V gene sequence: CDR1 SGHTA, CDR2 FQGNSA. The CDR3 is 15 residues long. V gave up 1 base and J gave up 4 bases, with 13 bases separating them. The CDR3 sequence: CASSLEVGGGYGYTF. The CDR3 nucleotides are TGTGCCAGCAGCTTAGAGGTGGGAGGGGGCTATGGCTACACCTTC.

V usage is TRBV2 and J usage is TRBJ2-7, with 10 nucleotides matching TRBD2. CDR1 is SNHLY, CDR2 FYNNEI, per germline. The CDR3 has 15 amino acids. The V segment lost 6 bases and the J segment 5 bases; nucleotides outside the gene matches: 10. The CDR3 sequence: CASRKAGGLNHEQYF. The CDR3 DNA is TGTGCCAGCAGAAAAGCGGGAGGGCTTAACCACGAGCAGTACTTC.

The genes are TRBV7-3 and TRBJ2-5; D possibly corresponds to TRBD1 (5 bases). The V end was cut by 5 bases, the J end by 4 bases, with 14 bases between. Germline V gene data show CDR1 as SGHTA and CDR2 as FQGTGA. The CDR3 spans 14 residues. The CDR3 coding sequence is TGTGCCAGCAGCGCTGACAGACTGGGAGAGACCCAGTACTTC. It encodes CASSADRLGETQYF.

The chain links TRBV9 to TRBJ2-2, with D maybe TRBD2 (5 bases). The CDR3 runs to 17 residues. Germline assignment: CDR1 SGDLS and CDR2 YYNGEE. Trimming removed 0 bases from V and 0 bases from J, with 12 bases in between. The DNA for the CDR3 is TGTGCCAGCAGCGTAGCTAGCAGACTACCGAACACCGGGGAGCTGTTTTTT. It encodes CASSVASRLPNTGELFF.

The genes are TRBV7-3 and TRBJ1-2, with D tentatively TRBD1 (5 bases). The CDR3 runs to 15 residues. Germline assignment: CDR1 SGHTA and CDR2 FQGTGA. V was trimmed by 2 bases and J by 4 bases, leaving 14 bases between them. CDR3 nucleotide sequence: TGTGCCAGCAGCTTAGTCGGGGGAACGGGCTATGGCTACACCTTC. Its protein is CASSLVGGTGYGYTF.

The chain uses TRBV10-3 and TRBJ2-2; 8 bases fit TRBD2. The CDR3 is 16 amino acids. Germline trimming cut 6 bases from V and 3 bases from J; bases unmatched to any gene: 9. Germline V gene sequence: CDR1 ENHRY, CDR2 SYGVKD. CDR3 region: CAIRPKSGSHTGELFF. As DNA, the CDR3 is TGTGCCATCAGACCGAAAAGCGGGAGTCACACCGGGGAGCTGTTTTTT.

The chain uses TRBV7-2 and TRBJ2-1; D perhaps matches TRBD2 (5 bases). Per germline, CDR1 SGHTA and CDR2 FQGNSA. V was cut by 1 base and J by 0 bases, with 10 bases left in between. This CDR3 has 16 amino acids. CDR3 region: CASSLGAGYSYNEQFF. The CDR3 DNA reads TGTGCCAGCAGCTTAGGGGCGGGTTACTCCTACAATGAGCAGTTCTTC. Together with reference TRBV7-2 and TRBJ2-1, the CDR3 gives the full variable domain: GAGVSQSPSNKVTEKGKDVELRCDPISGHTALYWYRQSLGQGLEFLIYFQGNSAPDKSGLPSDRFSAERTGGSVSTLTIQRTQQEDSAVYLCASSLGAGYSYNEQFFGPGTRLTVL.